A selection of T cell receptor beta chains follows, all from one sample in a study of blood T cell repertoires in COVID-19. The assay was immunoSEQ multiplex PCR, and TCRdb's table has in-frame clones only and misses some. This table has around 140,000 clones, about four fifths appearing once. Material for sequencing was peripheral blood. Receptor source: a human donor in a cohort sampled during active COVID-19. CDR3s include the opening cysteine and the closing phenylalanine or tryptophan. Fields, in order: clone size, D gene, V gene, J gene, CDR3 protein, CDR3 DNA. A D gene is named only where the DNA matches it firmly. Clone size appears in some rows only: once, few, many, or a class for an expanded clone.

abundance: -; d_gene: -; v_gene: TRBV6-5; j_gene: TRBJ1-4; CDR3aa: CASSYSAGRSNEKLFF; CDR3nt: TGTGCCAGCAGTTACTCGGCCGGGAGAAGCAATGAAAAACTGTTTTTT
abundance: -; d_gene: TRBD1; v_gene: TRBV28; j_gene: TRBJ1-6; CDR3aa: CATTGGRDSPLHF; CDR3nt: TGTGCCACGACAGGGGGCAGGGATTCACCCCTCCACTTT
abundance: -; d_gene: -; v_gene: TRBV21-1; j_gene: TRBJ1-2; CDR3aa: CASSTVLDRRYVGYTF; CDR3nt: TGTGCCAGCAGCACGGTTTTGGACAGGCGATATGTGGGCTACACCTTC
abundance: -; d_gene: TRBD2; v_gene: TRBV7-9; j_gene: TRBJ2-7; CDR3aa: CASRFRAGGRFYEQYF; CDR3nt: TGTGCCAGCAGATTCCGAGCGGGAGGGCGCTTCTACGAGCAGTACTTC
abundance: -; d_gene: TRBD1; v_gene: TRBV7-9; j_gene: TRBJ2-7; CDR3aa: CASSSRTGGAYEQYF; CDR3nt: TGTGCCAGCAGCTCTAGGACAGGGGGCGCGTACGAGCAGTACTTC
abundance: -; d_gene: TRBD2; v_gene: TRBV4-1; j_gene: TRBJ2-7; CDR3aa: CASSIALAGGYEQYF; CDR3nt: TGCGCCAGCAGCATCGCTCTAGCGGGAGGGTACGAGCAGTACTTC
abundance: once; d_gene: -; v_gene: TRBV29-1; j_gene: TRBJ2-3; CDR3aa: CSVHPSSDTQYF; CDR3nt: TGCAGCGTTCATCCTAGTTCAGATACGCAGTATTTT
abundance: -; d_gene: TRBD1; v_gene: TRBV18; j_gene: TRBJ1-2; CDR3aa: CASSHRGDYGYTF; CDR3nt: TGTGCCAGCTCACACAGGGGTGACTATGGCTACACCTTC
abundance: -; d_gene: -; v_gene: TRBV29-1; j_gene: TRBJ1-2; CDR3aa: CSVAPLAPYGYTF; CDR3nt: TGCAGCGTCGCCCCTTTGGCCCCCTATGGCTACACCTTC
abundance: -; d_gene: TRBD1; v_gene: TRBV18; j_gene: TRBJ1-1; CDR3aa: CASSLAGTANTEAFF; CDR3nt: TGTGCCAGCTCACTCGCCGGGACAGCGAACACTGAAGCTTTCTTT
abundance: -; d_gene: TRBD1; v_gene: TRBV15; j_gene: TRBJ1-6; CDR3aa: CATSPGQSYNSPLHF; CDR3nt: TGTGCCACCAGTCCGGGACAGAGCTATAATTCACCCCTCCACTTT
abundance: few; d_gene: -; v_gene: TRBV6-5; j_gene: TRBJ1-3; CDR3aa: CASSLRDTSGNTIYF; CDR3nt: TGTGCCAGCAGTCTCCGGGACACCTCTGGAAACACCATATATTTT
abundance: -; d_gene: TRBD1; v_gene: TRBV7-2; j_gene: TRBJ2-7; CDR3aa: CASSQTRQGYEQYF; CDR3nt: TGTGCCAGCAGCCAAACTAGACAGGGCTACGAGCAGTACTTC
abundance: -; d_gene: TRBD1; v_gene: TRBV29-1; j_gene: TRBJ2-7; CDR3aa: CSVEGTGKAYEQYF; CDR3nt: TGCAGCGTTGAAGGGACAGGCAAGGCCTACGAGCAGTACTTC
abundance: -; d_gene: -; v_gene: TRBV4-1; j_gene: TRBJ2-5; CDR3aa: CASSQGIKRHGQETQYF; CDR3nt: TGCGCCAGCAGCCAAGGTATTAAGCGCCACGGGCAAGAGACCCAGTACTTC
abundance: -; d_gene: -; v_gene: TRBV18; j_gene: TRBJ1-2; CDR3aa: CASSPSGQYGYTF; CDR3nt: TGTGCCAGCTCACCCTCCGGACAGTATGGCTACACCTTC
abundance: many; d_gene: -; v_gene: TRBV19; j_gene: TRBJ1-2; CDR3aa: CASKAARRASYGYTF; CDR3nt: TGTGCCAGTAAGGCCGCCCGGCGGGCGAGCTATGGCTACACCTTC
abundance: -; d_gene: -; v_gene: TRBV21-1; j_gene: TRBJ2-2; CDR3aa: CASRPSGEIPGELFF; CDR3nt: TGTGCCAGCAGGCCAAGCGGGGAGATCCCCGGGGAGCTGTTTTTT
abundance: -; d_gene: -; v_gene: TRBV9; j_gene: TRBJ1-4; CDR3aa: CASSANGQPTNEKLFF; CDR3nt: TGTGCCAGCAGCGCTAATGGACAGCCAACTAATGAAAAACTGTTTTTT
abundance: -; d_gene: TRBD2; v_gene: TRBV4-3; j_gene: TRBJ2-5; CDR3aa: CASSQARGLAGRETQYF; CDR3nt: TGCGCCAGCAGCCAAGCCCGTGGTCTAGCGGGACGGGAGACCCAGTACTTC
abundance: -; d_gene: -; v_gene: TRBV9; j_gene: TRBJ1-6; CDR3aa: CASSVGVGPPLHF; CDR3nt: TGTGCCAGCAGCGTAGGTGTTGGCCCACCCCTCCACTTT
abundance: -; d_gene: -; v_gene: TRBV29-1; j_gene: TRBJ1-1; CDR3aa: CSVWQNTEAFF; CDR3nt: TGCAGCGTTTGGCAGAACACTGAAGCTTTCTTT
abundance: -; d_gene: -; v_gene: TRBV6-5; j_gene: TRBJ1-5; CDR3aa: CASRPEGGNQPQHF; CDR3nt: TGTGCCAGCAGACCGGAGGGAGGCAATCAGCCCCAGCATTTT
abundance: -; d_gene: TRBD2; v_gene: TRBV3-1/TRBV3-2; j_gene: TRBJ2-7; CDR3aa: CASSQLIAGGSEQYF; CDR3nt: TGTGCCAGCAGCCAATTAATTGCGGGAGGTTCCGAGCAGTACTTC
abundance: -; d_gene: TRBD2; v_gene: TRBV28; j_gene: TRBJ2-7; CDR3aa: CASSFFGRAVEQYF; CDR3nt: TGTGCCAGCAGTTTTTTCGGGAGGGCTGTCGAGCAGTACTTC
abundance: -; d_gene: -; v_gene: TRBV21-1; j_gene: TRBJ2-3; CDR3aa: CASRTLIQAHTDTQYF; CDR3nt: TGTGCCAGCAGGACCCTCATACAGGCCCACACAGATACGCAGTATTTT
abundance: -; d_gene: TRBD1; v_gene: TRBV10-3; j_gene: TRBJ2-7; CDR3aa: CAISGLTGEGEQYF; CDR3nt: TGTGCCATCAGTGGATTGACAGGGGAAGGCGAGCAGTACTTC
abundance: -; d_gene: TRBD2; v_gene: TRBV7-9; j_gene: TRBJ2-7; CDR3aa: CASSLGLAGADEQYF; CDR3nt: TGTGCCAGCAGCTTAGGACTAGCGGGAGCTGACGAGCAGTACTTC
abundance: -; d_gene: -; v_gene: TRBV4-1; j_gene: TRBJ1-2; CDR3aa: CASSQVLGAVGYTF; CDR3nt: TGCGCCAGCAGCCAAGTGCTGGGGGCGGTTGGCTACACCTTC
abundance: -; d_gene: TRBD1; v_gene: TRBV6-2/TRBV6-3; j_gene: TRBJ2-6; CDR3aa: CASSRDRGSGANVLTF; CDR3nt: TGTGCCAGCAGTCGGGACAGGGGCTCTGGGGCCAACGTCCTGACTTTC
abundance: -; d_gene: -; v_gene: TRBV7-3; j_gene: TRBJ2-2; CDR3aa: CASSPTGTGELFF; CDR3nt: TGTGCCAGCAGCCCCACCGGCACCGGGGAGCTGTTTTTT
abundance: -; d_gene: -; v_gene: TRBV19; j_gene: TRBJ2-2; CDR3aa: CANPPGGRGQLFF; CDR3nt: TGTGCCAATCCACCCGGGGGGCGGGGACAGCTGTTTTTT
abundance: -; d_gene: -; v_gene: TRBV19; j_gene: TRBJ1-1; CDR3aa: CASSIGTEGTEAFF; CDR3nt: TGTGCCAGTAGTATAGGCACAGAGGGCACTGAAGCTTTCTTT
abundance: -; d_gene: TRBD2; v_gene: TRBV19; j_gene: TRBJ2-7; CDR3aa: CATAWSSGSYEQYF; CDR3nt: TGTGCCACCGCCTGGTCTAGCGGGTCCTACGAGCAGTACTTC
abundance: -; d_gene: -; v_gene: TRBV4-2; j_gene: TRBJ1-1; CDR3aa: CASSLNTEAFF; CDR3nt: TGTGCCAGCAGCTTAAACACTGAAGCTTTCTTT
abundance: -; d_gene: TRBD2; v_gene: TRBV5-5; j_gene: TRBJ2-7; CDR3aa: CASSRGLAGGQVEQYF; CDR3nt: TGTGCCAGCAGCCGGGGCCTAGCGGGAGGCCAGGTTGAGCAGTACTTC
abundance: -; d_gene: -; v_gene: TRBV7-2; j_gene: TRBJ2-7; CDR3aa: CASSLVPSDEQYF; CDR3nt: TGTGCCAGCAGCTTAGTCCCCAGTGACGAGCAGTACTTC
abundance: -; d_gene: TRBD1; v_gene: TRBV6-6; j_gene: TRBJ1-1; CDR3aa: CASKGQGASAFF; CDR3nt: TGTGCCAGCAAAGGACAGGGGGCATCAGCTTTCTTT
abundance: -; d_gene: -; v_gene: TRBV27; j_gene: TRBJ2-2; CDR3aa: CASRRNSGTGELFF; CDR3nt: TGTGCCAGCAGGCGAAATTCGGGCACCGGGGAGCTGTTTTTT
abundance: -; d_gene: TRBD2; v_gene: TRBV7-2; j_gene: TRBJ2-4; CDR3aa: CASSLEVLAGGLIAPIQYF; CDR3nt: TGTGCCAGCAGCTTGGAGGTGCTAGCGGGAGGTCTTATAGCTCCCATTCAGTACTTC
abundance: -; d_gene: -; v_gene: TRBV28; j_gene: TRBJ2-7; CDR3aa: CASKGMLYEQYF; CDR3nt: TGTGCCAGCAAGGGGATGCTCTACGAGCAGTACTTC